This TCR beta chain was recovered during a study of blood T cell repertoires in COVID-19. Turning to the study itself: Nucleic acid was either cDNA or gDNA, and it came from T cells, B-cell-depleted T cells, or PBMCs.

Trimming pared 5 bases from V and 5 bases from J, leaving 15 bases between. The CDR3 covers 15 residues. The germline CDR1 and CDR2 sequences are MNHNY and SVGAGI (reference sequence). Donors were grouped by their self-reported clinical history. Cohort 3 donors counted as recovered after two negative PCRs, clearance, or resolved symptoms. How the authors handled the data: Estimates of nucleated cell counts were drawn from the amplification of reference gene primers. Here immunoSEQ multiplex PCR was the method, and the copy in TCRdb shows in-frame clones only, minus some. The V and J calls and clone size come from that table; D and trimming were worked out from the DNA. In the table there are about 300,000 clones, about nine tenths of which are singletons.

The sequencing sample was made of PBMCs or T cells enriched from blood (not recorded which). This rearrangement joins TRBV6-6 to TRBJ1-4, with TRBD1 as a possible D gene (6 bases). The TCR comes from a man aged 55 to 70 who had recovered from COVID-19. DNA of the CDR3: TGTGCCAGCAGTACGGACAGAGATTTCAATGAAAAACTGTTTTTT. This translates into CASSTDRDFNEKLFF.